This TCR beta chain was profiled in a study of cytomegalovirus exposure and HLA in healthy donors. The study's findings and limits: For most subjects, TCR beta sequences were reported to predict HLA-A and HLA-B alleles with accuracy. Rarity characterized most TCR sequences, yet some public TCRs appeared in many donors.

On this clone itself: Its target is unknown.

V lost 5 bases to trimming and J lost 7 bases, with 23 bases between them. The V gene's germline CDR1 is MNHEY and CDR2 SMNVEV (reference sequence). The CDR3 has 16 residues. Use of 60 Vbeta and 13 Jbeta primers characterized the PCR. Some clones are missing from TCRdb's copy, which holds only in-frame ones; the method was immunoSEQ multiplex PCR. The sample yields fewer than 180,000 clones, about 60% seen once. The V call is TRBV27, the J call TRBJ2-5, with D possibly TRBD2 on 6 matching bases. Material: PBMCs. The source is a woman aged 60 to 75 in good health and CMV-seropositive. This CDR3 reads CASSPTSEGPMGTQYF. Written as DNA, the CDR3 is TGTGCCAGCAGTCCCACGTCGGAGGGGCCCATGGGGACCCAGTACTTC.